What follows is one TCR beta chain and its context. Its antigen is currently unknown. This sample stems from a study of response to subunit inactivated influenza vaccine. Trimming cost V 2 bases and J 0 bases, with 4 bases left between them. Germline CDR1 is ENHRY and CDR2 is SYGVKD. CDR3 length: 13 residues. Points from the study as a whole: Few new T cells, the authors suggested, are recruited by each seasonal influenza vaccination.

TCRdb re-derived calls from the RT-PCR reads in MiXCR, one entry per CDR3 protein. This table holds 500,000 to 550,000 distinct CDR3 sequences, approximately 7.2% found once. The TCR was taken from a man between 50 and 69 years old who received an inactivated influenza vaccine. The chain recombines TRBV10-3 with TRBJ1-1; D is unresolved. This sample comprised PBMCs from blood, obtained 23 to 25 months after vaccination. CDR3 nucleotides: TGTGCCATCAGTGAGGCACTGAACACTGAAGCTTTCTTT. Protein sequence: CAISEALNTEAFF.